These 29 T cell receptor beta chains were all obtained from the same sample, sequenced in a study of shared clonotypes between healthy human individuals. CD45RO-negative CD8 cells positively selected for CCR7 made up the naive population, which excluded terminally differentiated effector memory CD45RA+ cells. Measured with immunoSEQ multiplex PCR; TCRdb has only the in-frame clones, and not every one. The table shows about 2.1 million clones, with about 93% occurring only once. Sequencing input: naive CD8+ T cells from PBMCs. The origin of the receptors is a man younger than 35 in good health. Some clones in this sample may be carry-over from other donors' samples.

V gene TRBV2 combines with J gene TRBJ1-2; tentatively, D is TRBD1 (6 bases). The CDR3 totals 13 residues. Trimming cost V 9 bases and J 7 bases, with 18 bases left between them. CDR1 and CDR2 from the germline V gene are SNHLY and FYNNEI. CDR3 region: CASIQGGWFGYTF. The CDR3 DNA sequence: TGTGCCAGTATACAAGGGGGATGGTTTGGCTACACCTTC.

This clone came up once. The chain uses TRBV15 and TRBJ1-1; weak D call: TRBD1 (6 bases). This CDR3 comprises 16 residues. Germline CDR1 is LNHNV and CDR2 is YYDKDF (reference sequence). Trimming pared 5 bases from V and 6 bases from J, leaving 22 bases between. The CDR3: CATSRNPPGTNSEAFF. The DNA for the CDR3 is TGTGCCACCAGCCGAAACCCCCCCGGGACAAATTCTGAAGCTTTCTTT.

The J gene is TRBJ1-5, the V gene TRBV19; perhaps TRBD1 as D (5 bases). CDR3 length: 14 amino acids. V was trimmed by 6 bases and J by 7 bases, leaving 16 bases between them. Germline CDR1 and CDR2: LNHDA and SQIVND (reference sequence). In DNA form, the CDR3 reads TGTGCCAGTAGAGAGACAGAGATAAAGCAGCCCCAGCATTTT. Its translation: CASRETEIKQPQHF.

CDR3 nucleotide sequence: TGTGCCACCAGAGGGTTAGGGGGAAAACTGTTTTTT. Amino acid sequence: CATRGLGGKLFF. The chain carries TRBV15 and TRBJ1-4; tentatively, D is TRBD1 (6 bases). Germline V CDR1 and CDR2: LNHNV, YYDKDF (reference sequence). The V end was cut by 6 bases, the J end by 10 bases, with 12 bases between. The CDR3 covers 12 residues.

The CDR3 protein is CASTVDRGENQPQHF. DNA for the CDR3: TGTGCCAGCACCGTGGACAGGGGGGAAAATCAGCCCCAGCATTTT. The V call is TRBV7-8, the J call TRBJ1-5, with 10 bases identical to TRBD1. This CDR3 contains 15 residues. Losses at the gene ends were 7 bases for V and 4 bases for J; bases not matched to a gene: 7. CDR1 and CDR2 (germline): SGHVS, FQNEAQ.

The rearrangement joins TRBV19 to TRBJ2-3, with D maybe TRBD2 (6 bases). The V and J ends lost 3 bases and 0 bases respectively, with 10 bases between them. CDR3 length: 15 amino acids. Germline V CDR1 and CDR2: LNHDA, SQIVND (reference sequence). The CDR3 nucleotides read TGTGCCAGTAGTATTAAAGGGACTAGCACAGATACGCAGTATTTT. It codes for CASSIKGTSTDTQYF.

This chain links TRBV5-8 with TRBJ2-7; 12 bases are a match to TRBD2. This CDR3 spans 15 amino acids. Unmatched junction bases numbered 0, after V lost 0 bases and J lost 2 bases. CDR1 and CDR2 (germline): SGHTS, YDEGEE. This CDR3 is CASSLGLAGAYEQYF. CDR3 coding DNA: TGTGCCAGCAGCTTGGGACTAGCGGGGGCCTACGAGCAGTACTTC.

This clone was seen once. The CDR3 loop reads CASSQVGGQGYEQYF. For the CDR3, the DNA is TGTGCCAGCAGCCAAGTGGGGGGACAGGGCTACGAGCAGTACTTC. The chain recombines TRBV14 with TRBJ2-7; 9 bases align to TRBD1. CDR3 length: 15 amino acids. The germline gives CDR1 SGHDN, CDR2 FVKESK. The V gene end was trimmed by 1 base and the J gene end by 3 bases; junction bases not matched to a gene: 4.

The rearrangement uses TRBV9 and TRBJ2-7; D possibly corresponds to TRBD1 (6 bases). The CDR3 is made up of 14 amino acids. Per germline, CDR1 SGDLS and CDR2 YYNGEE. Trimming shortened V by 3 bases and J by 2 bases, and 12 bases separated the two germline ends. This chain's CDR3 is CASSGGDKPYEQYF. Here the CDR3 DNA reads TGTGCCAGCAGCGGTGGGGACAAACCCTACGAGCAGTACTTC.

This chain links TRBV7-9 with TRBJ2-7; the D gene could be TRBD1 or TRBD2 (5 bases each). CDR1 is SEHNR and CDR2 is FQNEAQ in the germline V gene (reference sequence). The CDR3 consists of 16 residues. Between the trimmed V and J ends, which lost 5 bases and 4 bases, there was a span of 21 bases. The CDR3 DNA reads as TGTGCCAGCAGCCTTCACGGGACCTCGGCCCTGTACGAGCAGTACTTC. This sequence encodes CASSLHGTSALYEQYF.

This clone was counted once. The gene calls are TRBV7-6 and TRBJ2-7; D remains unclear. Germline V gene lookup returns CDR1 SGHVS and CDR2 FNYEAQ. The CDR3 is 15 residues long. Trimming removed 1 base from V and 2 bases from J, with 12 bases in between. CDR3 region: CASSLEDGETYEQYF. CDR3 in DNA: TGTGCCAGCAGCTTAGAGGACGGTGAGACCTACGAGCAGTACTTC.

The genes are TRBV27 and TRBJ2-7, with D possibly called TRBD1 or TRBD2 (7 bases each). Germline loops: CDR1 MNHEY, CDR2 SMNVEV (reference sequence). There are 15 residues in the CDR3. V shed 5 bases and J shed 2 bases, with 16 bases lying between them. The CDR3, as DNA: TGTGCCAGCAGTGGGGGAGGGGGCGGGACCTACGAGCAGTACTTC. Translating it yields CASSGGGGGTYEQYF.

About this clone itself: Other DNA variants within this sample encode the same CDR3. The V and J genes are TRBV4-2 and TRBJ2-2, with a possible D match to TRBD1 (5 bases). CDR1 is LGHNA, CDR2 YNFKEQ, per germline. This CDR3 spans 12 amino acids. Trimming removed 6 bases from V and 5 bases from J, with 7 bases in between. The CDR3 DNA follows: TGTGCCAGCAGTCAGGGAACCGGGGAGCTGTTTTTT. Its protein product is CASSQGTGELFF.

This chain connects TRBV13 to TRBJ2-7; the D gene is possibly TRBD2 (6 bases). CDR3 length: 15 amino acids. The germline gives CDR1 PRHDT, CDR2 FYEKMQ (reference sequence). V was shortened by 3 bases and J by 2 bases, with 14 bases between the two germline ends. The CDR3 loop is CASSFRAGPTYEQYF. The CDR3 coding sequence is TGTGCCAGCAGCTTCCGAGCGGGCCCGACCTACGAGCAGTACTTC.

This rearrangement joins TRBV4-1 to TRBJ1-3; D is perhaps TRBD1 (6 bases). Germline CDR1 is MGHRA and CDR2 is YSYEKL. Trimming took off 4 bases at V and 0 bases at J, with 16 bases between the two ends. The CDR3 sequence is 17 residues long. This chain's CDR3 is CASSLQGWDNSGNTIYF. In nucleotides, the CDR3 is TGCGCCAGCAGCCTGCAAGGTTGGGACAACTCTGGAAACACCATATATTTT.

This chain joins TRBV27 and TRBJ2-3; TRBD1 matches 8 bases. J was trimmed by 8 bases and V by 2 bases; bases with no gene match: 6. This CDR3 comprises 14 residues. Germline lookup yields CDR1 MNHEY and CDR2 SMNVEV (reference sequence). The CDR3 DNA reads as TGTGCCAGCAGTTTAGGTCCGACAGGGGTTACGCAGTATTTT. Residues: CASSLGPTGVTQYF.

This clone has a handful of counts. This chain connects TRBV4-1 to TRBJ1-2; no reliable D call. Germline loops: CDR1 MGHRA, CDR2 YSYEKL. The CDR3 extends over 16 amino acids. V dropped 0 bases and J dropped 4 bases, with 15 bases sitting between them. The CDR3 here is CASSQDEGTPIYGYTF. CDR3 bases: TGCGCCAGCAGCCAAGATGAGGGTACACCCATCTATGGCTACACCTTC.

The rearrangement joins TRBV7-9 to TRBJ2-3; 9 bases align to TRBD2. From germline, CDR1 is SEHNR and CDR2 FQNEAQ (reference sequence). The CDR3 consists of 16 residues. Losses at the gene ends were 8 bases for V and 0 bases for J; bases not matched to a gene: 9. The CDR3 coding sequence is TGTGCCAGCCCACTTCCCGGGACTAGCAGCACAGATACGCAGTATTTT. It codes for CASPLPGTSSTDTQYF. Variable domain in full (rest from reference TRBV7-9 and TRBJ2-3): DTGVSQNPRHKITKRGQNVTFRCDPISEHNRLYWYRQTLGQGPEFLTYFQNEAQLEKSRLLSDRFSAERPKGSFSTLEIQRTEQGDSAMYLCASPLPGTSSTDTQYFGPGTRLTVL.

CDR3 region: CASSSGQGVMNTEAFF. The CDR3 DNA is TGTGCCAGCAGCTCGGGACAGGGGGTCATGAACACTGAAGCTTTCTTT. The rearrangement uses TRBV7-7 and TRBJ1-1, with 11 bases matching TRBD1. The germline CDR1 and CDR2 sequences are SSHAT and FNYEAQ (reference sequence). The CDR3 is 16 amino acids. V lost 4 bases, J lost 0 bases, and 4 bases stayed unmatched.

The V gene is TRBV19, the J gene TRBJ2-7; 9 nucleotides agree with TRBD1. Germline trimming cut 6 bases from V and 5 bases from J; bases unmatched to any gene: 11. Per germline, CDR1 LNHDA and CDR2 SQIVND (reference sequence). CDR3 length: 15 residues. CDR3 protein: CASRTRTGGLDEQYF. CDR3 DNA sequence: TGTGCCAGTAGAACGCGCACAGGGGGCCTCGACGAGCAGTACTTC.

The rearrangement joins TRBV11-2 to TRBJ2-3; D not resolved. Trimming took off 1 base at V and 3 bases at J, with 11 bases between the two ends. The CDR3 has 15 amino acids. Germline V lookup: CDR1 SGHAT, CDR2 FQNNGV. CDR3 DNA sequence: TGTGCCAGCAGCTTAGGAAGGGCGCTGACAGATACGCAGTATTTT. Translated, it gives CASSLGRALTDTQYF.

The CDR3 loop reads CASSFGTTGELFF. DNA for the CDR3: TGTGCCAGCAGCTTCGGGACCACCGGGGAGCTGTTTTTT. J is TRBJ2-2 and V is TRBV13, with D possibly called TRBD1 or TRBD2 (5 bases each). Looked up from germline, CDR1 is PRHDT and CDR2 is FYEKMQ (reference sequence). The CDR3 contains 13 residues. Trimming left V 3 bases short and J 4 bases short, with 6 bases between.

The chain is built from TRBV28 and TRBJ1-1; D remains ambiguous. This CDR3 has 14 residues. Trimming took off 3 bases at V and 12 bases at J, with 20 bases between the two ends. CDR1 and CDR2 from the germline V gene are MDHEN and SYDVKM. DNA of the CDR3: TGTGCCAGCAGTTTGGGCCCGCCGCCCACTTGGTCTTTCTTT. This codes for CASSLGPPPTWSFF.

The chain carries TRBV19 and TRBJ2-2, with 10 nucleotides matching TRBD1. Germline values: CDR1 LNHDA, CDR2 SQIVND (reference sequence). The CDR3 length is 14 residues. Losses at the gene ends were 10 bases for V and 3 bases for J; bases not matched to a gene: 5. The DNA for the CDR3 is TGTGCCATTACCGGGACAGGGGACACCGGGGAGCTGTTTTTT. Protein sequence: CAITGTGDTGELFF.

The chain combines TRBV27 with TRBJ2-7; 12 nucleotides line up with TRBD2. This CDR3 has 15 amino acids. J gave up 6 bases and V 0 bases, and 3 bases lay outside the gene matches. Germline V gives CDR1 MNHEY, CDR2 SMNVEV (reference sequence). The CDR3 DNA is TGTGCCAGCAGTTTATCGACTAGCGGGAGATCCGAGCAGTACTTC. It codes for CASSLSTSGRSEQYF.

This chain uses TRBV10-3 with TRBJ2-1; TRBD1 aligns across 9 bases. CDR3 length: 18 amino acids. Germline V CDR1 and CDR2: ENHRY, SYGVKD. V lost 1 base and J lost 6; bases outside the gene matches: 13. The CDR3 spells CAISEFYPGQGEGNEQFF. CDR3 in DNA: TGTGCCATCAGTGAGTTTTATCCGGGACAGGGAGAGGGCAATGAGCAGTTCTTC.

This clone appeared a single time. V is TRBV7-9 and J is TRBJ2-1, with 9 bases fitting TRBD1. The germline gives CDR1 SEHNR, CDR2 FQNEAQ (reference sequence). This CDR3 comprises 16 residues. Trimming took 5 bases from V and 4 from J; bases not matched to a gene: 9. CDR3 amino acids: CASSPGQGIGYNEQFF. CDR3 DNA: TGTGCCAGCAGCCCGGGACAGGGTATAGGGTACAATGAGCAGTTCTTC. Looking up the rest from reference TRBV7-9 and TRBJ2-1 gives the full variable domain: DTGVSQNPRHKITKRGQNVTFRCDPISEHNRLYWYRQTLGQGPEFLTYFQNEAQLEKSRLLSDRFSAERPKGSFSTLEIQRTEQGDSAMYLCASSPGQGIGYNEQFFGPGTRLTVL.

This chain uses TRBV6-1 with TRBJ1-4, with TRBD1 matching over 9 bases. The germline CDR1 and CDR2 sequences are MNHNS and SASEGT. The CDR3 loop spans 13 amino acids. The V segment lost 6 bases and the J segment 8 bases; nucleotides outside the gene matches: 4. The CDR3 nucleotides are TGTGCCAGCAGGGACAGGGGAAGCGAAAAACTGTTTTTT. It translates to CASRDRGSEKLFF.

The CDR3 DNA sequence: TGTGCCAGCAGCCCGGGGGGGGTCCACGAGCAGTACTTC. Translating gives CASSPGGVHEQYF. The chain joins TRBV7-9 to TRBJ2-7, with TRBD2 identical over 8 bases. With 5 bases clipped from V and 5 bases from J, the junction kept 5 bases outside the gene matches. This CDR3 region has 13 residues. CDR1 is SEHNR and CDR2 is FQNEAQ in the germline V gene (reference sequence).